This TCR beta chain was observed in a study of spatial heterogeneity in lung cancer. As for the study in general: Samples were donated by 72 untreated early-stage non-small cell lung cancer patients. Beta-chain sequences consistently outnumbered alpha-chain sequences in detection.

The ends were cut back, 2 bases at V and 3 bases at J, with 5 bases in the middle. From germline, CDR1 is LNHDA and CDR2 SQIVND (reference sequence). The CDR3 totals 12 residues. This clonotype was observed many times. Every TCR cDNA molecule carried a tag that served as a unique molecular identifier. TCRdb recomputed calls from the 5' RACE reads with MiXCR, one row per CDR3 protein. The data contain about 17,000 distinct CDR3 sequences, 19% of them singletons. Described time point: blood at routine non-recurrence follow-up after resection. Unsorted tumor, nontumor lung tissue or cryopreserved PBMC supplied the whole RNA.

The sequence was obtained from a male donor with early-stage non-small cell lung cancer. The rearrangement links TRBV19 to TRBJ2-7, with D unresolved. Sequences were derived from PBMCs, sampled at follow-up. DNA of the CDR3: TGTGCCAGTAGTATAACAGACTACGAGCAGTACTTC. Translating it yields CASSITDYEQYF.